The source of this TCR beta chain is a study of T cells in Graves' hyperthyroidism and ophthalmopathy (dated by TCRdb to between 2019 and 2020). About the investigation overall: Peripheral blood samples were taken at the time of initial diagnosis, prior to any treatment. To identify distinguishing TCR V-J signatures, a discovery cohort of 90 to 100 patients was used, comprising fewer than 45 with Graves' ophthalmopathy and under 60 with stable Graves' hyperthyroidism. Prospective prediction of ophthalmopathy was tested in an independent validation cohort of approximately 19 hyperthyroidism patients and 15 to 17 patients who later progressed to ophthalmopathy. The approximately 90 discovery patients were divided at random into training and test sets in a 7:3 ratio. The study also compared thyroid tissue and blood T-cell repertoires from more than 5 Graves' hyperthyroidism patients. After sampling, hyperthyroidism patients received methimazole starting at 30 mg daily, and ophthalmopathy patients received high-dose intravenous methylprednisolone. The paper reports TCR Vbeta CDR3 sequencing of 135 peripheral blood samples: under 45 ophthalmopathy, fewer than 80 hyperthyroidism and around 17 progressor patients. Here is what the overall study found, with its caveats: In validation, the model predicted progression to ophthalmopathy with roughly 66% sensitivity and 72% to 75% specificity, a median of approximately 6.5 months before onset. Most expanded thyroid clonotypes (frequency above 0.001) were also detected in blood, suggesting blood repertoires may reflect thyroid immune responses. A 13 V-J signature model separated ophthalmopathy from stable hyperthyroidism, with approximately 87% sensitivity and roughly 82% specificity in cross-validation and 80%/75% in testing. No statistical method was used to fix the sample size in advance, and group allocation was not hidden from the investigators.

A few counts support this clonotype. Its recognized antigen is unknown. Base qualities are not at hand, and no much larger clone is one base apart. Stable Graves' hyperthyroidism was defined as the absence of progression to ophthalmopathy over 18 months of follow-up. The hyperthyroidism patients were between 18 and 65 years old and newly diagnosed, with a disease duration of less than 2 months. Any patient with an uncontrolled infection, another autoimmune disease, pregnancy or lactation was excluded. Diagnoses were established on the basis of clinical symptoms, serum thyroxine and TRAb, thyroid ultrasound, and orbital computed tomography. PBMCs were separated from around 9.1 ml of fresh peripheral blood using Ficoll-Paque density gradient centrifugation. Total RNA was extracted using Trizol reagent, and RNA quality was assessed on an Agilent 2100 Bioanalyzer. Counted from cysteine to phenylalanine, this CDR3 has 15 amino acids. The entry retains the CDR3 DNA only, 45 bases that are in frame from base 1. Looking up the germline V gene yields CDR1 MNHNS and CDR2 SASEGT. Trimming at the junction amounts to 3 bases on V and 6 bases on J, and the germline ends lie 14 bases apart.

Amplification of TCR beta CDR3 regions was carried out from RNA transcripts. For the first round of RT-PCR on the TCR CDR3, the HTBI primer set was used together with the Qiagen OneStep RT-PCR kit. Libraries were constructed in a second round of multiplex PCR, after which size selection and purification were carried out. The libraries were sequenced on an Illumina HiSeq2000 using paired-end 100 bp reads. Regarding the original processing steps: SOAPnuke was used to process the raw data, removing reads that contained adapters or uncalled bases, had a mean Phred below 15, or lacked an exact match to the constant primer or identifier. COPE v1.2.5 was used to merge high-quality paired reads, and clonotypes were defined as unique nucleotide sequences. MiTCR v1.1 was used to align clonotypes to the IMGT TRBV, TRBD and TRBJ reference segments. The analysis included only V-J combinations with a frequency above 0.0001, which together covered more than 98% of the repertoires. The TCS score was defined as the ratio of F50 (clonal expansion) to E x V (chaos), calculated using BLOSUM62-based TCRdist between CDR3 peptides within each V-J. Welch's t-statistics and random forest reduced roughly 540 V-J features to about 13, which were used in a naive Bayes classifier (R e1071). The raw public data were reprocessed by TCRdb itself: fastp quality trimming at Q25, MiXCR clonotype calling, in-frame beta chains only. Rows with one shared CDR3 protein collapse into an entry with the most common genes and DNA. TCRdb's processing, not the authors' own work, is the source of the V and J calls. This sample comprises over 300,000 distinct CDR3 sequences, more than 11% of them detected only once. The ten largest make up about 11% of the sample.

The sample consisted of blood. The sequence was collected from a woman aged 55-75 years with Graves' hyperthyroidism. Rearrangement joined TRBV6-1 to TRBJ2-2; the D gene is possibly TRBD1 or TRBD2, with 5 bases matching each. The CDR3 here reads CASSEPWGTAGELFF. The nucleotide sequence is given as TGTGCCAGCAGTGAGCCTTGGGGGACGGCCGGGGAGCTGTTTTTT.